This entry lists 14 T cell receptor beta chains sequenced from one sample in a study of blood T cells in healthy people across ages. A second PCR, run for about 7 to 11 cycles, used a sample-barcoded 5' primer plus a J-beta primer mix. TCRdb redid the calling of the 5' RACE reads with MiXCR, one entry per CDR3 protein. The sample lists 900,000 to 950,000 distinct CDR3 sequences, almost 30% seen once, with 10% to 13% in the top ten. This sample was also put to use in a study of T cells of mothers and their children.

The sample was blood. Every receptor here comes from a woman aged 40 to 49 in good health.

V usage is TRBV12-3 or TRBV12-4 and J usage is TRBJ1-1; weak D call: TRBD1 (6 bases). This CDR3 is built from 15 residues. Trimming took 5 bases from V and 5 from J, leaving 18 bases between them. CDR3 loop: CASSPQWGAGTEAFF. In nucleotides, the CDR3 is TGTGCCAGCAGTCCCCAATGGGGGGCCGGGACTGAAGCTTTCTTT.

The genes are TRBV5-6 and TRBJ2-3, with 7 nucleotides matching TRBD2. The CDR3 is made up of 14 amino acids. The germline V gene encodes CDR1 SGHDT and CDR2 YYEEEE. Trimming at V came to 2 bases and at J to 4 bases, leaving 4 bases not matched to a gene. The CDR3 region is CASSFKRGSDTQYF. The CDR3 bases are TGTGCCAGCAGCTTTAAGCGGGGTTCAGATACGCAGTATTTT.

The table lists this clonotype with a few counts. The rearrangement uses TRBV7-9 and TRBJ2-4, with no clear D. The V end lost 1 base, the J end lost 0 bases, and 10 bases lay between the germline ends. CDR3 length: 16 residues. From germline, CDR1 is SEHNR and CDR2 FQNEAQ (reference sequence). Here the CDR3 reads CASSLVADLAKNIQYF. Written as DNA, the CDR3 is TGTGCCAGCAGCTTAGTGGCAGATCTAGCCAAAAACATTCAGTACTTC.

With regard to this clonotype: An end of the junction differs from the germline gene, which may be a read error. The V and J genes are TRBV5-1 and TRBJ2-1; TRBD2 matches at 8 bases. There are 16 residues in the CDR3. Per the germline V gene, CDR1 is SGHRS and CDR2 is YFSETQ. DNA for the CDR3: TGCGCCAACAGCTGGGAGGGGACTAGGGTGCACAATGAGCAGTTCTTC. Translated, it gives CANSWEGTRVHNEQFF.

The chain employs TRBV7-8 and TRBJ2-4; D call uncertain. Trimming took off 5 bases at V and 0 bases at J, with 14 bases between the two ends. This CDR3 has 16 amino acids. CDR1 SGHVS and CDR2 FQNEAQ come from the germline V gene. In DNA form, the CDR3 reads TGTGCCAGCAGCCCTCTCCGGGTGGTAGCCAAAAACATTCAGTACTTC. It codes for CASSPLRVVAKNIQYF.

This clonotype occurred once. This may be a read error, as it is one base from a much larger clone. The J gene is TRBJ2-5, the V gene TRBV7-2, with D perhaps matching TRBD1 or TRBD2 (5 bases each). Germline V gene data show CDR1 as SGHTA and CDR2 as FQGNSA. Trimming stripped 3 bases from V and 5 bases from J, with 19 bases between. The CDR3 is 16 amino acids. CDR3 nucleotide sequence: TGTGCCAGCAGCTTGACCGCCGGGACCATACGTGAGACCCAGTACTTC. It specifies CASSLTAGTIRETQYF. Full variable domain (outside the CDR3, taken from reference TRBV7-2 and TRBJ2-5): GAGVSQSPSNKVTEKGKDVELRCDPISGHTALYWYRQSLGQGLEFLIYFQGNSAPDKSGLPSDRFSAERTGGSVSTLTIQRTQQEDSAVYLCASSLTAGTIRETQYFGPGTRLLVL.

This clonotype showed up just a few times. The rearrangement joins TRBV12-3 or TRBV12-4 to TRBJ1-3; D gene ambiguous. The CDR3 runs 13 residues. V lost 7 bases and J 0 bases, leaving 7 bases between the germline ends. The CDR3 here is CASTDYSGNTIYF. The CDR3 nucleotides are TGTGCCAGCACCGATTACTCTGGAAACACCATATATTTT.

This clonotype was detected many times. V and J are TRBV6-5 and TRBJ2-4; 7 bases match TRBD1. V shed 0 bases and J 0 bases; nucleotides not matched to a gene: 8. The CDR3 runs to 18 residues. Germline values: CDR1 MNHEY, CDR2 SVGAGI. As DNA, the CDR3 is TGTGCCAGCAGTTACTCGATCCAGGGGGTGCTAGCCAAAAACATTCAGTACTTC. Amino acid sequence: CASSYSIQGVLAKNIQYF.

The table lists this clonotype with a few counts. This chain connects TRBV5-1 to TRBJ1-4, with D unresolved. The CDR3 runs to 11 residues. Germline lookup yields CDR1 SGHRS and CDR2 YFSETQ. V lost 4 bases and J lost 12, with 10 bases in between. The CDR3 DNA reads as TGCGCCAGCAGCCAGACCGGCGAACTGTTTTTT. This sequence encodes CASSQTGELFF.

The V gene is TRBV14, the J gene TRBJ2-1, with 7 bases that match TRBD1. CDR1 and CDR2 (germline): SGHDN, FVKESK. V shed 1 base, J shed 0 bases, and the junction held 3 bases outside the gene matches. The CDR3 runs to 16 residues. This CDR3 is CASSQAGQASYNEQFF. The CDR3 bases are TGTGCCAGCAGCCAAGCAGGACAGGCCTCCTACAATGAGCAGTTCTTC.

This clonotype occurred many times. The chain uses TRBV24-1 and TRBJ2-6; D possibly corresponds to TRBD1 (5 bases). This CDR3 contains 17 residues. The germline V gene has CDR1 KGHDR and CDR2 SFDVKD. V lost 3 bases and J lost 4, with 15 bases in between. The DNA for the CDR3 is TGTGCCACCAGTGATACGACCACAGGTCTGGGGGCCAACGTCCTGACTTTC. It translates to CATSDTTTGLGANVLTF.

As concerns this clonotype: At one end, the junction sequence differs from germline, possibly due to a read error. In DNA, the CDR3 is TGTACCAGCAGCCGATCCGGGACTAGCGAAGTTTACGAGCAGTACTTC. The encoded protein is CTSSRSGTSEVYEQYF. The chain joins TRBV11-2 to TRBJ2-7; 10 bases match TRBD2. CDR1 and CDR2 from the germline V gene are SGHAT and FQNNGV. This CDR3 contains 16 residues.

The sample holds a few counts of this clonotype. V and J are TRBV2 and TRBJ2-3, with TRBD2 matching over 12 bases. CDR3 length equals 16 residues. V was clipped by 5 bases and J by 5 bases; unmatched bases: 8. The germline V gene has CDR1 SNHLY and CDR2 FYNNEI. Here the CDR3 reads CASSKRTSGVLDTQYF. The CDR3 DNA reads TGTGCCAGCAGTAAGAGGACTAGCGGGGTGTTAGATACGCAGTATTTT. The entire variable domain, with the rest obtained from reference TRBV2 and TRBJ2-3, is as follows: EPEVTQTPSHQVTQMGQEVILRCVPISNHLYFYWYRQILGQKVEFLVSFYNNEISEKSEIFDDQFSVERPDGSNFTLKIRSTKLEDSAMYFCASSKRTSGVLDTQYFGPGTRLTVL.

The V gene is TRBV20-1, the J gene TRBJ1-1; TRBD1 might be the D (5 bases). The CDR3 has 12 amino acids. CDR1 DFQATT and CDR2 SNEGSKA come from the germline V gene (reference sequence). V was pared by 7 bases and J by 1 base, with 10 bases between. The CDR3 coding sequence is TGCAGTGGGGGGTCCGCGAACACTGAAGCTTTCTTT. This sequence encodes CSGGSANTEAFF.